The 9 T cell receptor beta chains presented below share a single source sample, sequenced in a study of metastatic and nonmetastatic thyroid tumors. Patients underwent thyroid surgery, and none had received any treatment before it. Via MiXCR, TCRdb re-called the PCR reads. The data contain about 30,000 clones, around 25% of them seen just once; the ten biggest clones take up more than 8%. The sequencing sample was made of blood. The receptors were gathered from a female donor with papillary thyroid cancer or a benign thyroid nodule (not recorded which). Some clones in this sample may be carry-over from other donors' samples.

The chain uses TRBV6-1 and TRBJ1-5; TRBD1 aligns across 7 bases. V was pared by 7 bases and J by 5 bases, with 8 bases of the junction left unmatched. The CDR3 extends over 14 amino acids. Germline loops: CDR1 MNHNS, CDR2 SASEGT. CDR3 in amino acids: CASNRAGGHQPQHF. For the CDR3, the DNA is TGTGCCAGCAATCGTGCAGGGGGTCATCAGCCCCAGCATTTT.

In this sample, this clone turned up many times. This sample also contains other DNA sequences that code for the same CDR3. The chain recombines TRBV10-3 with TRBJ2-3; 10 bases align to TRBD2. CDR3 size: 16 residues. J lost 5 bases, V lost 6 bases, and 11 bases had no gene match. CDR1 is ENHRY, CDR2 SYGVKD, per germline. The chain's CDR3 is CAISEQHLAGVDTQYF. The CDR3, as DNA: TGTGCCATCAGCGAGCAACATCTAGCGGGAGTAGATACGCAGTATTTT.

Many counts were recorded for this clone. The V gene is TRBV28, the J gene TRBJ2-1; 8 positions agree with TRBD1. CDR1 and CDR2 from the germline V gene are MDHEN and SYDVKM. Trimming at V came to 4 bases and at J to 8 bases, leaving 4 bases not matched to a gene. CDR3 length: 13 amino acids. The CDR3 loop reads CASSSDRADEQFF. CDR3 sequence (DNA): TGTGCCAGCAGTTCGGACAGGGCGGATGAGCAGTTCTTC.

The sample holds many counts of this clone. One junction end does not reproduce the germline sequence, and a read error may be involved. This chain links TRBV28 with TRBJ2-3; TRBD2 might be the D (6 bases). The CDR3 length is 14 residues. Germline lookup yields CDR1 MDHEN and CDR2 SYDVKM. CDR3 nucleotide sequence: TGTGCCAGCACTAGCGTCTCTAGCACAGGTACGCAGTATTTT. Translated: CASTSVSSTGTQYF.

The sample holds a few counts of this clone. V usage is TRBV12-3 or TRBV12-4 and J usage is TRBJ2-7; a weak D match, TRBD1 (6 bases). V was shortened by 5 bases and J by 2 bases, with 13 bases between the two germline ends. The CDR3 spans 14 residues. The CDR3, as DNA: TGTGCCAGCAGTCGAGACAGGCGAACCTACGAGCAGTACTTC. Translating gives CASSRDRRTYEQYF.

This clone was observed at least ten times. The chain combines TRBV2 with TRBJ1-2; D is ambiguous. CDR1 and CDR2 (germline): SNHLY, FYNNEI. V was clipped by 8 bases and J by 1 base, with 17 bases between them. CDR3 size: 15 residues. CDR3 sequence (DNA): TGTGCCAGCCGGCCTCCCTCACGGGGTAACTATGGCTACACCTTC. It translates to CASRPPSRGNYGYTF.

In its sample, this clone was seen a few times. A much larger clone lies one base from this, so it may be a read error. The chain uses TRBV3-1 and TRBJ2-1; D not resolved. CDR3 size: 15 residues. From germline, CDR1 is LGHDT and CDR2 YNNKEL (reference sequence). The CDR3 nucleotides read TGTGCCGGCAGCCAACCGGAACCCCTGTACAATGAGCAGTTCTTC. It encodes CAGSQPEPLYNEQFF.

CDR3: CASSLDASLSGELFF. The CDR3 nucleotides read TGCGCCAGCAGCTTGGACGCTAGCTTGAGCGGGGAGCTGTTTTTT. The chain is built from TRBV5-1 and TRBJ2-2; possible D gene TRBD2, 5 bases. This CDR3 region has 15 residues. Trimming pared 0 bases from V and 7 bases from J, leaving 13 bases between. The germline V gene has CDR1 SGHRS and CDR2 YFSETQ.

This clone was seen at least ten times. This rearrangement joins TRBV30 to TRBJ1-5; D gene uncertain. The CDR3 is made up of 15 amino acids. Germline-derived CDR1 and CDR2 are GTSNPN and SVGIG (reference sequence). V was trimmed by 0 bases and J by 0 bases, leaving 9 bases between them. The CDR3 nucleotides are TGTGCCTGGAGTGTGGGAGGCCATAGCAATCAGCCCCAGCATTTT. Encoded protein: CAWSVGGHSNQPQHF.